Listed below are T cell receptor beta chains from one sample, sequenced in a study of T cells after yellow fever vaccination. TCRdb re-called the 5' RACE reads with MiXCR, one entry per CDR3 protein. Of 50,000 or so distinct CDR3 sequences listed, more than 5.5% are singletons. This specimen consisted of CD8+ T cells sorted from PBMCs, obtained on the day of the first yellow fever vaccination. The source of these receptors is a man between 18 and 35 years old who received the YFV17D yellow fever vaccine. The CDR3 runs from the conserved cysteine through the conserved F or W. A D gene is named only where the DNA matches it firmly. Not every row has a clone size; where given, it reads once, few, many or a size class.

v_gene: TRBV12-3/TRBV12-4
d_gene: TRBD1
j_gene: TRBJ1-4
abundance: many
CDR3nt: TGTGCCAGCAGTTCCCCGGGACAGGGGTTTGATGAAAAACTGTTTTTT
CDR3aa: CASSSPGQGFDEKLFF

v_gene: TRBV7-6
d_gene: TRBD2
j_gene: TRBJ2-3
abundance: many
CDR3nt: TGTGCCAGCATGCCCCTAGCGGCGACCTTCACAGATACGCAGTATTTT
CDR3aa: CASMPLAATFTDTQYF

v_gene: TRBV4-3
d_gene: NA
j_gene: TRBJ2-5
abundance: many
CDR3nt: TGCGCCAGCAGCCAAGACGTGTTAGAGACCCAGTACTTC
CDR3aa: CASSQDVLETQYF

v_gene: TRBV20-1
d_gene: TRBD1
j_gene: TRBJ1-1
abundance: many
CDR3nt: TGCAGTGCTAGTGGTGCCCCCTCTACAGGGGCACTACATGAAGCTTTCTTT
CDR3aa: CSASGAPSTGALHEAFF

v_gene: TRBV12-3/TRBV12-4
d_gene: NA
j_gene: TRBJ2-1
abundance: NA
CDR3nt: TGTGCCAGCAGACCAGACGGGAGCTCCTACAATGAGCAGTTCTTC
CDR3aa: CASRPDGSSYNEQFF

v_gene: TRBV20-1
d_gene: NA
j_gene: TRBJ1-4
abundance: NA
CDR3nt: TGCAGTGCTAGAGATCTAGGCCTCCAGGGAGGAGCAACTAATGAAAAACTGTTTTTT
CDR3aa: CSARDLGLQGGATNEKLFF

v_gene: TRBV27
d_gene: TRBD2
j_gene: TRBJ2-5
abundance: few
CDR3nt: TGTGCCAGCAGTTTATCCGCCAGCGGGGGGCTGGGGACCCAGTACTTC
CDR3aa: CASSLSASGGLGTQYF

v_gene: TRBV7-3
d_gene: NA
j_gene: TRBJ2-1
abundance: NA
CDR3nt: TGTGCCAGCAGTCGTACCGGGGGCGATGAGCAGTTCTTC
CDR3aa: CASSRTGGDEQFF

v_gene: TRBV6-2/TRBV6-3
d_gene: NA
j_gene: TRBJ1-2
abundance: few
CDR3nt: TGTGCCAGCAGTTACCCAGATGGCTACACCTTC
CDR3aa: CASSYPDGYTF

v_gene: TRBV4-1
d_gene: NA
j_gene: TRBJ1-5
abundance: many
CDR3nt: TGCGCCAGCAGCCAAGTGGAGGGTCAGCCCCAGCATTTT
CDR3aa: CASSQVEGQPQHF

v_gene: TRBV27
d_gene: TRBD1
j_gene: TRBJ2-7
abundance: many
CDR3nt: TGTGCCAGCAGTCCGACAGGGACGGTCTACGAGCAGTACTTC
CDR3aa: CASSPTGTVYEQYF

v_gene: TRBV4-1
d_gene: NA
j_gene: TRBJ1-1
abundance: few
CDR3nt: TGCGCCAGCAGCCAGACACTGAACACTGAAGCTTTCTTT
CDR3aa: CASSQTLNTEAFF

v_gene: TRBV15
d_gene: NA
j_gene: TRBJ2-5
abundance: few
CDR3nt: TGTGCCACCAGCACTGGGTTGGGAACGGCGGAGACCCAGTACTTC
CDR3aa: CATSTGLGTAETQYF

v_gene: TRBV27
d_gene: NA
j_gene: TRBJ1-1
abundance: many
CDR3nt: TGTGCCAGCAATGTGTGGACTGAAGCTTTCTTT
CDR3aa: CASNVWTEAFF

v_gene: TRBV5-5
d_gene: TRBD2
j_gene: TRBJ2-3
abundance: NA
CDR3nt: TGTGCCAGCAGTATGACTCCGGGACTACTAGATACGCAGTATTTT
CDR3aa: CASSMTPGLLDTQYF

v_gene: TRBV4-1
d_gene: NA
j_gene: TRBJ2-1
abundance: many
CDR3nt: TGCGCCAGCAGCCAAGGAACCTACAATGAGCAGTTCTTC
CDR3aa: CASSQGTYNEQFF

v_gene: TRBV29-1
d_gene: NA
j_gene: TRBJ2-7
abundance: NA
CDR3nt: TGCAGCGTCCAGGGGCCTGGGGAGCAGTACTTC
CDR3aa: CSVQGPGEQYF

v_gene: TRBV7-9
d_gene: TRBD1
j_gene: TRBJ2-7
abundance: few
CDR3nt: TGTGCCAGCAGCTTAGGGACAGGGCCCGTCGAGCAGTACTTC
CDR3aa: CASSLGTGPVEQYF

v_gene: TRBV27
d_gene: TRBD1
j_gene: TRBJ1-4
abundance: many
CDR3nt: TGTGCCAGCAGTACAGGGGCAACTAATGAAAAACTGTTTTTT
CDR3aa: CASSTGATNEKLFF

v_gene: TRBV4-1
d_gene: NA
j_gene: TRBJ1-1
abundance: few
CDR3nt: TGCGCCAGCAGCCACCCCGACAGCAACACTGAAGCTTTCTTT
CDR3aa: CASSHPDSNTEAFF

v_gene: TRBV7-9
d_gene: NA
j_gene: TRBJ2-1
abundance: NA
CDR3nt: TGTGCCAGCAGCGGGCCCTGGGGGGAGCAGTTCTTC
CDR3aa: CASSGPWGEQFF

v_gene: TRBV30
d_gene: NA
j_gene: TRBJ2-7
abundance: few
CDR3nt: TGTGCCTGGAGTGCTCCCCGATCAATGATCTCCTACGAGCAGTACTTC
CDR3aa: CAWSAPRSMISYEQYF

v_gene: TRBV19
d_gene: TRBD1
j_gene: TRBJ2-6
abundance: few
CDR3nt: TGTGCCAGTAGTCCCGTCCGGGACAGGGGCTCCGGGGCCAACGTCCTGACTTTC
CDR3aa: CASSPVRDRGSGANVLTF

v_gene: TRBV20-1
d_gene: TRBD1
j_gene: TRBJ1-2
abundance: NA
CDR3nt: TGCAGTGCTACCCCGGTACTGACAGGGGGCTATGGCTACACCTTC
CDR3aa: CSATPVLTGGYGYTF

v_gene: TRBV7-6
d_gene: TRBD1
j_gene: TRBJ2-2
abundance: many
CDR3nt: TGTGCCAGCAAAACCTCCTGGACAGGGAACACCGGGGAGCTGTTTTTT
CDR3aa: CASKTSWTGNTGELFF

v_gene: TRBV27
d_gene: NA
j_gene: TRBJ2-5
abundance: many
CDR3nt: TGTGCCAGCAGTCCTGGGACTTTTTTAACCCAGTACTTC
CDR3aa: CASSPGTFLTQYF

v_gene: TRBV19
d_gene: TRBD1
j_gene: TRBJ1-1
abundance: NA
CDR3nt: TGTGCCAGTAGTATTTTAGGAGCGCCCTATCGGGACAGGGGCCCTGAAGCTTTCTTT
CDR3aa: CASSILGAPYRDRGPEAFF

v_gene: TRBV6-1
d_gene: NA
j_gene: TRBJ2-7
abundance: many
CDR3nt: TGTGCCAGCACTCCTGTGCAGGGCTACGAGCAGTACTTC
CDR3aa: CASTPVQGYEQYF

v_gene: TRBV6-2/TRBV6-3
d_gene: NA
j_gene: TRBJ2-7
abundance: NA
CDR3nt: TGTGCCAGCAGTTACGAAGTCTTCGAGCAGTACTTC
CDR3aa: CASSYEVFEQYF

v_gene: TRBV19
d_gene: TRBD1
j_gene: TRBJ2-3
abundance: many
CDR3nt: TGTGCCAGTAGTATAGCGCCGGACAGGGGGTCGGATACGCAGTATTTT
CDR3aa: CASSIAPDRGSDTQYF

v_gene: TRBV11-2
d_gene: NA
j_gene: TRBJ2-5
abundance: many
CDR3nt: TGTGCCAGCACCCCCCGGGGGTCGGGCGAGACCCAGTACTTC
CDR3aa: CASTPRGSGETQYF

v_gene: TRBV4-1
d_gene: NA
j_gene: TRBJ2-1
abundance: many
CDR3nt: TGCGCCAGCAGCCAAGAGCGACGGGGAGTCGATGAGCAGTTCTTC
CDR3aa: CASSQERRGVDEQFF

v_gene: TRBV6-4
d_gene: NA
j_gene: TRBJ2-3
abundance: few
CDR3nt: TGTGCCAGCAGCCATAGAGCCGGTGCCACAGATACGCAGTATTTT
CDR3aa: CASSHRAGATDTQYF

v_gene: TRBV4-3
d_gene: NA
j_gene: TRBJ2-5
abundance: few
CDR3nt: TGCGCCAGCAGCCAAGATTGGGCTTTACATGCAGTTCAAGAGACCCAGTACTTC
CDR3aa: CASSQDWALHAVQETQYF

v_gene: TRBV6-5
d_gene: NA
j_gene: TRBJ2-5
abundance: few
CDR3nt: TGTGCCAGCAGTTACTCAGGGGAGACCCAGTACTTC
CDR3aa: CASSYSGETQYF

v_gene: TRBV4-1
d_gene: NA
j_gene: TRBJ1-1
abundance: many
CDR3nt: TGCGCCAGCAGACACACTCCGGGACACGTGAACACTGAAGCTTTCTTT
CDR3aa: CASRHTPGHVNTEAFF

v_gene: TRBV10-3
d_gene: NA
j_gene: TRBJ2-5
abundance: NA
CDR3nt: TGTGCCATCAGTGAGTCTGAGGGCCCCGGGACGGAGAAAGAGACCCAGTACTTC
CDR3aa: CAISESEGPGTEKETQYF

v_gene: TRBV14
d_gene: NA
j_gene: TRBJ2-3
abundance: few
CDR3nt: TGTGCCAGCAGCCATGACGGACCCTACACAGATACGCAGTATTTT
CDR3aa: CASSHDGPYTDTQYF

v_gene: TRBV28
d_gene: NA
j_gene: TRBJ2-5
abundance: NA
CDR3nt: TGTGCCAGCATCGACCGGCTGGGGGAAAGTGTGGAGACCCAGTACTTC
CDR3aa: CASIDRLGESVETQYF

v_gene: TRBV25-1
d_gene: NA
j_gene: TRBJ2-3
abundance: NA
CDR3nt: TGTGCCAGCAGTGTCGTAGCTGGTATCAGCGCAGATACGCAGTATTTT
CDR3aa: CASSVVAGISADTQYF

v_gene: TRBV14
d_gene: NA
j_gene: TRBJ2-7
abundance: few
CDR3nt: TGTGCCAGCAGCCTTGGGACGGGAAACTACGAGCAGTACTTC
CDR3aa: CASSLGTGNYEQYF

v_gene: TRBV5-1
d_gene: TRBD1
j_gene: TRBJ2-4
abundance: NA
CDR3nt: TGCGCCAGCAGCTACACGGGACAGGGACTAGCCAAAAACATTCAGTACTTC
CDR3aa: CASSYTGQGLAKNIQYF

v_gene: TRBV5-1
d_gene: NA
j_gene: TRBJ2-5
abundance: many
CDR3nt: TGCGCCAGCAGCTTGGCCGTTTTGACCCAAGAGACCCAGTACTTC
CDR3aa: CASSLAVLTQETQYF

v_gene: TRBV7-9
d_gene: NA
j_gene: TRBJ2-5
abundance: many
CDR3nt: TGTGCCAGCAGCTTTATCCTCGATAAAGAGACCCAGTACTTC
CDR3aa: CASSFILDKETQYF

v_gene: TRBV29-1
d_gene: TRBD1
j_gene: TRBJ2-3
abundance: NA
CDR3nt: TGCAGCGTCGAAGACAGGGTTAGCACAGATACGCAGTATTTT
CDR3aa: CSVEDRVSTDTQYF

v_gene: TRBV7-2
d_gene: NA
j_gene: TRBJ1-1
abundance: NA
CDR3nt: TGTGCCAGCAGCCTCACGGGGGAGTATACTGAAGCTTTCTTT
CDR3aa: CASSLTGEYTEAFF

v_gene: TRBV15
d_gene: NA
j_gene: TRBJ2-1
abundance: many
CDR3nt: TGTGCCACCAGAAGGTTCGGCAATGAGCAGTTCTTC
CDR3aa: CATRRFGNEQFF

v_gene: TRBV7-9
d_gene: NA
j_gene: TRBJ1-2
abundance: NA
CDR3nt: TGTGCCAGCAGCCCAATAGAGGCAGGAGGCTACACCTTC
CDR3aa: CASSPIEAGGYTF

v_gene: TRBV5-1
d_gene: TRBD2
j_gene: TRBJ2-1
abundance: many
CDR3nt: TGCGCCAGCAGCTTGGTGTTAGCGGGGACCTCCTACAATGAGCAGTTCTTC
CDR3aa: CASSLVLAGTSYNEQFF

v_gene: TRBV7-8
d_gene: TRBD1
j_gene: TRBJ2-3
abundance: many
CDR3nt: TGTGCCAGCAGCTTAGACGGACAGGGTGGCACAGATACGCAGTATTTT
CDR3aa: CASSLDGQGGTDTQYF

v_gene: TRBV11-3
d_gene: NA
j_gene: TRBJ2-3
abundance: many
CDR3nt: TGTGCCAGCAGTTCTCTAGGGGGGAGCACAGATACGCAGTATTTT
CDR3aa: CASSSLGGSTDTQYF

v_gene: TRBV9
d_gene: NA
j_gene: TRBJ1-4
abundance: many
CDR3nt: TGTGCCAGCAGCGGCAGGCTACACGAAAAACTGTTTTTT
CDR3aa: CASSGRLHEKLFF

v_gene: TRBV27
d_gene: NA
j_gene: TRBJ2-3
abundance: few
CDR3nt: TGTGCCAGCAACCACTTTAGGTCTGATACGCAGTATTTT
CDR3aa: CASNHFRSDTQYF

v_gene: TRBV9
d_gene: NA
j_gene: TRBJ1-1
abundance: many
CDR3nt: TGTGCCAGCAGCCCTGACAGTTCCTCGGCGAACACTGAAGCTTTCTTT
CDR3aa: CASSPDSSSANTEAFF

v_gene: TRBV11-3
d_gene: NA
j_gene: TRBJ2-2
abundance: NA
CDR3nt: TGTGCCAGCAGCTTAGTGGGGGACACCGGGGAGCTGTTTTTT
CDR3aa: CASSLVGDTGELFF

v_gene: TRBV28
d_gene: NA
j_gene: TRBJ1-5
abundance: NA
CDR3nt: TGTGCCAGCAGTTCATCTGGGAGCAATCAGCCCCAGCATTTT
CDR3aa: CASSSSGSNQPQHF

v_gene: TRBV12-3/TRBV12-4
d_gene: NA
j_gene: TRBJ2-4
abundance: few
CDR3nt: TGTGCCAGCAGTTCCAATAACATTCAGTACTTC
CDR3aa: CASSSNNIQYF